The 16 T cell receptor beta chains below come from one sample, sequenced in a study of blood T cells in healthy people across ages. Through a sample-barcoded 5' primer and a J-beta primer mix, a second PCR was run for roughly 7 to 12 cycles. Each CDR3 protein gets one entry after TCRdb re-called the 5' RACE reads with MiXCR. The sample contains roughly 1,500,000 distinct CDR3 sequences, 42% of which appear only once. The sequenced sample consisted of blood. The origin of the receptors is a woman under 30 in good health.

The rearrangement uses TRBV4-1 and TRBJ1-1; no firm D call. Trimming cost V 2 bases and J 10 bases, with 11 bases left between them. Germline CDR1 reads MGHRA; CDR2 reads YSYEKL. The length of the CDR3 is 12 residues. The CDR3 DNA is TGCGCCAGCAGCCAATACTTCGGTGGAGCTTTCTTT. This translates into CASSQYFGGAFF.

J is TRBJ1-2 and V is TRBV3-1; no firm D call. Trimming took off 0 bases at V and 0 bases at J, with 5 bases between the two ends. The CDR3 totals 14 residues. Germline V gene data show CDR1 as LGHDT and CDR2 as YNNKEL (reference sequence). CDR3 in DNA: TGTGCCAGCAGCCAAGACGGGTCTAACTATGGCTACACCTTC. It translates to CASSQDGSNYGYTF.

In its sample, this clonotype was seen a few times. The CDR3 here is CASSQEWVNYGYTF. CDR3 DNA sequence: TGTGCCAGCAGCCAAGAGTGGGTTAACTATGGCTACACCTTC. This chain links TRBV3-1 with TRBJ1-2; D not resolved. V lost 0 bases and J 1 base, leaving 6 bases between the germline ends. CDR1 and CDR2 (germline): LGHDT, YNNKEL (reference sequence). CDR3 length equals 14 residues.

This chain links TRBV29-1 with TRBJ2-3; unclear D gene. Germline lookup yields CDR1 SQVTM and CDR2 ANQGSEA. The CDR3 runs 12 residues. The V and J ends lost 4 bases and 1 base respectively, with 6 bases between them. The CDR3 is CSVGVGTDTQYF. In DNA form, the CDR3 reads TGCAGCGTTGGAGTCGGCACAGATACGCAGTATTTT.

This chain links TRBV6-1 with TRBJ2-3; maybe TRBD2 (6 bases). Germline V gene sequence: CDR1 MNHNS, CDR2 SASEGT. The CDR3 has 14 residues. V lost 6 bases to trimming and J lost 3 bases, with 13 bases between them. CDR3 coding DNA: TGTGCCAGCAGCTCCCGGGAGTATACAGATACGCAGTATTTT. Translated, it gives CASSSREYTDTQYF.

The chain links TRBV29-1 to TRBJ2-1; 10 bases are shared with TRBD2. The germline gives CDR1 SQVTM, CDR2 ANQGSEA. V trimming: 4 bases; J trimming: 5 bases; junction bases outside the gene matches: 5. The CDR3 totals 14 residues. CDR3 in DNA: TGCAGCGTTGCAGCGGGAGGGGTAGACAATGAGCAGTTCTTC. As protein: CSVAAGGVDNEQFF.

This clonotype came up once. The chain carries TRBV11-2 and TRBJ2-1, with 11 nucleotides matching TRBD2. The trim removed 5 bases at V and 4 bases at J, leaving 7 bases unmatched. The germline gives CDR1 SGHAT, CDR2 FQNNGV. The CDR3 totals 16 residues. CDR3 bases: TGTGCCAGCAGCGTTAGCGGGGGGGCCGAATACAATGAGCAGTTCTTC. As protein: CASSVSGGAEYNEQFF.

The J gene is TRBJ2-1, the V gene TRBV7-6; TRBD1 matches 8 bases. Germline values: CDR1 SGHVS, CDR2 FNYEAQ. The CDR3 has 16 residues. V shed 3 bases, J shed 6 bases, and the junction held 10 bases outside the gene matches. CDR3 nucleotide sequence: TGTGCCAGCAGCTTGAACTCGGGACAGGCTCGCAATGAGCAGTTCTTC. It encodes CASSLNSGQARNEQFF.

The chain employs TRBV12-3 or TRBV12-4 and TRBJ1-5; D is undetermined. The CDR3 has 13 amino acids. V was cut by 2 bases and J by 7 bases, with 9 bases left in between. CDR3 in DNA: TGTGCCAGCAGTTTAAGTGGGGTACAGCCCCAGCATTTT. Its protein product is CASSLSGVQPQHF.

This rearrangement joins TRBV7-6 to TRBJ1-1; the D gene is possibly TRBD1 (6 bases). The germline gives CDR1 SGHVS, CDR2 FNYEAQ. V was shortened by 5 bases and J by 2 bases, with 24 bases between the two germline ends. The length of the CDR3 is 18 residues. CDR3: CASSLATGGDYVNTEAFF. Here the CDR3 DNA reads TGTGCCAGCAGCCTGGCTACCGGGGGCGATTATGTCAACACTGAAGCTTTCTTT.

This sequence joins TRBV6-5 and TRBJ2-7, with D unclear. V was cut by 4 bases and J by 7 bases, with 11 bases left in between. Per germline, CDR1 MNHEY and CDR2 SVGAGI. The CDR3 is 12 residues long. CDR3 in DNA: TGTGCCAGCAGTTCAAGAAGCAATGAGCAGTACTTC. Translation: CASSSRSNEQYF.

The V call is TRBV27, the J call TRBJ2-1; 7 positions agree with TRBD1. The CDR3 length is 14 residues. V was clipped by 5 bases and J by 4 bases; unmatched bases: 5. Per the germline V gene, CDR1 is MNHEY and CDR2 is SMNVEV (reference sequence). This CDR3 is CASSATGKYNEQFF. The CDR3, as DNA: TGTGCCAGCAGTGCGACAGGGAAATACAATGAGCAGTTCTTC.

For this clonotype: A much more abundant neighbour one base away suggests this may be a read error. The V call is TRBV27, the J call TRBJ1-6, with unresolved D. The germline V gene encodes CDR1 MNHEY and CDR2 SMNVEV (reference sequence). The CDR3 spans 12 residues. V lost 3 bases to trimming and J lost 8 bases, with 5 bases between them. CDR3 in amino acids: CASSFPHSPLHF. The CDR3 DNA reads as TGTGCCAGCAGTTTTCCCCATTCACCCCTCCACTTT.

The chain carries TRBV24-1 and TRBJ2-5, with 7 bases aligning to TRBD2. The CDR3 consists of 14 residues. Losses at the gene ends were 1 base for V and 5 bases for J; bases not matched to a gene: 3. The germline V gene encodes CDR1 KGHDR and CDR2 SFDVKD. Written as DNA, the CDR3 is TGTGCCACCAGTGATTTCGGGGAGGGGGAGACCCAGTACTTC. Protein sequence: CATSDFGEGETQYF.

This clonotype was detected only a few times. Here the CDR3 reads CAISERGASNEQFF. CDR3 nucleotides: TGTGCCATCAGTGAGCGGGGGGCCTCTAATGAGCAGTTCTTC. The genes are TRBV10-3 and TRBJ2-1; a weak D match, TRBD2 (7 bases). CDR1 and CDR2 from the germline V gene are ENHRY and SYGVKD. V was trimmed by 2 bases and J by 7 bases, leaving 12 bases between them. The CDR3 totals 14 residues.

The CDR3 is CASRQYRDRRQETQYF. In DNA, the CDR3 is TGTGCCAGCAGGCAATACCGGGACAGGAGACAAGAGACCCAGTACTTC. This sequence joins TRBV3-1 and TRBJ2-5, with 8 bases aligning to TRBD1. Losses at the gene ends were 6 bases for V and 2 bases for J; bases not matched to a gene: 11. This CDR3 region has 16 residues. Germline V CDR1 and CDR2: LGHDT, YNNKEL (reference sequence).